This T cell receptor beta chain was identified in a study of graft-versus-host responses after intestinal transplantation. J was trimmed by 8 bases and V by 0 bases; bases with no gene match: 5. The CDR3 contains 15 residues. Germline CDR1 reads SGDLS; CDR2 reads YYNGEE. This clone has only one observation. As yet, its antigen is unknown. The protocol was immunoSEQ multiplex PCR, while the TCRdb copy is restricted to in-frame clones and leaves out a portion. The data hold 75,000 to 95,000 clones, with just over 90% observed a single time. The rearrangement uses TRBV9 and TRBJ2-1, with 10 bases matching TRBD2. The sequenced sample was unstimulated CD8+ T cells sorted from spleen or lymph node cells, obtained before intestinal transplant. The receptor was derived from a human donor who received an intestinal transplant. The DNA for the CDR3 is TGTGCCAGCAGCGTAGAACTAGCGGGGAGGGATGAGCAGTTCTTC. It specifies CASSVELAGRDEQFF. Combining the CDR3 with reference TRBV9 and TRBJ2-1 gives the whole variable domain DSGVTQTPKHLITATGQRVTLRCSPRSGDLSVYWYQQSLDQGLQFLIQYYNGEERAKGNILERFSAQQFPDLHSELNLSSLELGDSALYFCASSVELAGRDEQFFGPGTRLTVL.